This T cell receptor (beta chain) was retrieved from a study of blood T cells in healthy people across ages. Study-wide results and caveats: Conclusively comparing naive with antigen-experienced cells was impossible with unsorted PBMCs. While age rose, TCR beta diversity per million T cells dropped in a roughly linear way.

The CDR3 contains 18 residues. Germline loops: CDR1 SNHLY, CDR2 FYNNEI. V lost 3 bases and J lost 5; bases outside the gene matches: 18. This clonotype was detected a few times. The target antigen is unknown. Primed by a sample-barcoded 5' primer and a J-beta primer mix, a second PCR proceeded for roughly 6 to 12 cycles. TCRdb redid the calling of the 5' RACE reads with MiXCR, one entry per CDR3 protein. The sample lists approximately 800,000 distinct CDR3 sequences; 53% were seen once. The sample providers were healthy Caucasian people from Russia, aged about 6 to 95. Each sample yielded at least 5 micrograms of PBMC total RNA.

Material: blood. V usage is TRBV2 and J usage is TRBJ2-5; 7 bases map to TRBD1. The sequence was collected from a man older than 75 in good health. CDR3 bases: TGTGCCAGCAGTGACCCCCATTTCCTGACAGGGTTGTGGGAGACCCAGTACTTC. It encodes CASSDPHFLTGLWETQYF. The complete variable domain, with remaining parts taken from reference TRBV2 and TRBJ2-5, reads EPEVTQTPSHQVTQMGQEVILRCVPISNHLYFYWYRQILGQKVEFLVSFYNNEISEKSEIFDDQFSVERPDGSNFTLKIRSTKLEDSAMYFCASSDPHFLTGLWETQYFGPGTRLLVL.